The 32 T cell receptor beta chains presented below share a single source sample, sequenced in a study of radiotherapy plus CTLA-4 blockade in lung cancer. Data came from immunoSEQ multiplex PCR; TCRdb stores just in-frame clones and leaves some out. The sample yields approximately 80,000 clones, 78% seen once. The sample here was peripheral blood, taken from a patient treated with radiotherapy plus ipilimumab. These receptor sequences come from a human donor with non-small cell lung cancer whose response to radiotherapy plus ipilimumab could not be evaluated. Some clones in this sample may be carry-over from other donors' samples.

V usage is TRBV7-2 and J usage is TRBJ2-3; D is perhaps TRBD2 (6 bases). Germline values: CDR1 SGHTA, CDR2 FQGNSA. Deletions cut 0 bases from V and 4 bases from J, with 17 bases between. This CDR3 is 17 amino acids long. CDR3 bases: TGTGCCAGCAGCTTAGCTGCGCGGGGACTTAGCTCAGATACGCAGTATTTT. As protein: CASSLAARGLSSDTQYF. Full variable domain (outside the CDR3, taken from reference TRBV7-2 and TRBJ2-3): GAGVSQSPSNKVTEKGKDVELRCDPISGHTALYWYRQSLGQGLEFLIYFQGNSAPDKSGLPSDRFSAERTGGSVSTLTIQRTQQEDSAVYLCASSLAARGLSSDTQYFGPGTRLTVL.

CDR3 sequence reads: CAWNLLSSGNTIYF. In nucleotides, the CDR3 is TGTGCCTGGAACTTACTGAGCTCTGGAAACACCATATATTTT. This sequence joins TRBV30 and TRBJ1-3, with D unclear. Trimming removed 4 bases at V and 0 bases at J, with 10 bases between. Germline CDR1 and CDR2: GTSNPN and SVGIG (reference sequence). The CDR3 contains 14 residues.

In this sample, this clone turned up once. The chain has TRBV11-3 and TRBJ2-2; 12 bases agree with TRBD2. Trimming cost V 2 bases and J 2 bases; bases outside gene matches: 3. Germline V CDR1 and CDR2: SGHNT, YENEEA. This CDR3 is 17 amino acids long. The CDR3 sequence is CASSLRGLAGNTGELFF. The CDR3 coding sequence is TGTGCCAGCAGCTTACGCGGACTAGCGGGAAACACCGGGGAGCTGTTTTTT. Supplemented by reference TRBV11-3 and TRBJ2-2, the full variable domain reads EAGVVQSPRYKIIEKKQPVAFWCNPISGHNTLYWYLQNLGQGPELLIRYENEEAVDDSQLPKDRFSAERLKGVDSTLKIQPAELGDSAVYLCASSLRGLAGNTGELFFGEGSRLTVL.

This clone has only a few counts. This chain joins TRBV6-1 and TRBJ1-2, with 7 bases that match TRBD1. The CDR3 spans 11 residues. V trimming: 11 bases; J trimming: 2 bases; junction bases outside the gene matches: 2. CDR1 is MNHNS and CDR2 is SASEGT in the germline V gene. CDR3 protein: CAGQENYGYTF. The DNA for the CDR3 is TGTGCCGGACAGGAGAACTATGGCTACACCTTC.

The chain combines TRBV11-3 with TRBJ2-6; possible D gene TRBD2, 6 bases. V lost 1 base and J lost 1, with 14 bases in between. The CDR3 length is 18 residues. Germline values: CDR1 SGHNT, CDR2 YENEEA. CDR3 sequence: CASSLGAGGYSGANVLTF. In nucleotides, the CDR3 is TGTGCCAGCAGCTTAGGGGCTGGAGGGTATTCTGGGGCCAACGTCCTGACTTTC.

The chain uses TRBV7-2 and TRBJ1-4; 7 bases align to TRBD1. The CDR3 contains 14 residues. The germline V gene encodes CDR1 SGHTA and CDR2 FQGNSA. V trimming: 3 bases; J trimming: 5 bases; junction bases outside the gene matches: 3. The CDR3 is CASSFDRVNEKLFF. The CDR3 DNA reads as TGTGCCAGCAGCTTTGACAGGGTAAATGAAAAACTGTTTTTT.

To note about this clone: One end of the junction fails to match germline, which may point to a read error. This chain connects TRBV7-2 to TRBJ1-5; weak D call: TRBD1 (5 bases). This CDR3 contains 16 residues. Germline loops: CDR1 SGHTA, CDR2 FQGNSA. CDR3: CAGSLWGGNSNQPQHF. Written as DNA, the CDR3 is TGTGCCGGCAGCTTATGGGGGGGAAATAGCAATCAGCCCCAGCATTTT.

This clone was counted once. The chain recombines TRBV9 with TRBJ2-5, with D hard to call. The closer fit of TRBJ2-7 to the DNA end suggests the J call may be wrong. Per germline, CDR1 SGDLS and CDR2 YYNGEE. CDR3 size: 11 residues. The CDR3 DNA follows: TGTGCCAGCAGCCCCCGCTACGAGCAGTACTTC. Translation gives CASSPRYEQYF.

This clone has just a few counts. The rearrangement joins TRBV9 to TRBJ2-3; 7 bases map to TRBD2. This CDR3 comprises 15 residues. The V segment lost 7 bases and the J segment 1 base; nucleotides outside the gene matches: 9. The germline gives CDR1 SGDLS, CDR2 YYNGEE. CDR3: CASGGVLLGTDTQYF. In nucleotides, the CDR3 is TGTGCCAGCGGGGGGGTCCTCCTGGGCACAGATACGCAGTATTTT.

The CDR3 DNA is TGTGCCAGCAGCTCCCCTCTAGCGGGGGAGACCCAGTACTTC. Amino acid sequence: CASSSPLAGETQYF. V is TRBV7-9 and J is TRBJ2-5, with 9 positions matching TRBD2. The CDR3 runs to 14 residues. In germline, CDR1 is SEHNR, CDR2 FQNEAQ (reference sequence). J was trimmed by 5 bases and V by 4 bases; bases with no gene match: 5.

CDR3 nucleotides: TGTGCCAGCAGCCCCCCTCAGGGGGTTAGCACAGATACGCAGTATTTT. Its protein product is CASSPPQGVSTDTQYF. The rearrangement uses TRBV7-6 and TRBJ2-3; TRBD1 agrees at 7 bases. Germline assignment: CDR1 SGHVS and CDR2 FNYEAQ. The length of the CDR3 is 16 residues. V lost 5 bases and J lost 0; bases outside the gene matches: 8.

The chain combines TRBV6-5 with TRBJ1-5; maybe TRBD1 (5 bases). CDR1 and CDR2 from the germline V gene are MNHEY and SVGAGI. V was shortened by 2 bases and J by 4 bases, with 6 bases between the two germline ends. The CDR3 has 13 amino acids. The CDR3 loop reads CASSYGGNQPQHF. The CDR3 DNA sequence: TGTGCCAGCAGTTACGGGGGGAATCAGCCCCAGCATTTT.

The chain employs TRBV4-2 and TRBJ2-5, with 11 nucleotides matching TRBD2. The CDR3 runs 15 residues. J lost 5 bases, V lost 2 bases, and 4 bases had no gene match. Germline V gene sequence: CDR1 LGHNA, CDR2 YNFKEQ. As DNA, the CDR3 is TGTGCCAGCAGCCAAACTAGCGGGAGCGGGGAGACCCAGTACTTC. It specifies CASSQTSGSGETQYF.

This clone was counted a few times. The chain combines TRBV4-1 with TRBJ2-1; 15 nucleotides align to TRBD2. The CDR3 has 17 amino acids. Germline V gives CDR1 MGHRA, CDR2 YSYEKL. The junction had 12 bases not matched to a gene; V was cut back by 10 bases and J by 5 bases. The CDR3 is CATAKGLAGGLDNEQFF. DNA of the CDR3: TGCGCCACCGCGAAAGGACTAGCGGGGGGGCTTGACAATGAGCAGTTCTTC.

The rearrangement links TRBV11-2 to TRBJ2-5; 9 nucleotides agree with TRBD1. The DNA end is more similar to TRBJ2-7, so the J call may be wrong. Germline V lookup: CDR1 SGHAT, CDR2 FQNNGV. The CDR3 totals 14 residues. CDR3 region: CASSWDRVGYEQYF. The DNA for the CDR3 is TGTGCCAGCAGCTGGGACAGGGTTGGCTACGAGCAGTACTTC.

This chain joins TRBV4-1 and TRBJ2-5, with 7 bases identical to TRBD2. TRBJ2-7 explains the end of the DNA better; the J call may be wrong. Per the germline V gene, CDR1 is MGHRA and CDR2 is YSYEKL. CDR3 length equals 15 residues. CDR3 amino acids: CASSQRLWGGYEQYF. The CDR3 DNA sequence: TGCGCCAGCAGCCAACGTCTTTGGGGGGGCTACGAGCAGTACTTC.

The chain uses TRBV7-3 and TRBJ2-2; a possible D gene is TRBD2 (8 bases). The germline V gene encodes CDR1 SGHTA and CDR2 FQGTGA. V was pared by 5 bases and J by 2 bases, with 18 bases between. This CDR3 contains 17 residues. The CDR3 bases are TGTGCCAGCAGCGTCAGCGGGGGACAGACTAACACCGGGGAGCTGTTTTTT. Protein sequence: CASSVSGGQTNTGELFF.

A few counts support this clone. V gene TRBV6-6 combines with J gene TRBJ2-2; D is possibly TRBD2 (5 bases). CDR1 is MNHNY, CDR2 SVGAGI, per germline (reference sequence). The CDR3 covers 14 residues. V lost 5 bases, J lost 7 bases, and 14 bases lay in between. In nucleotides, the CDR3 is TGTGCCAGCAGTCCGGAGAGGGTTGGCGGGGAGCTGTTTTTT. This translates into CASSPERVGGELFF.

This clone is a singleton in its sample. This rearrangement joins TRBV27 to TRBJ1-5, with 10 positions matching TRBD1. Germline V gene sequence: CDR1 MNHEY, CDR2 SMNVEV (reference sequence). V shed 5 bases, J shed 13 bases, and the junction held 8 bases outside the gene matches. The CDR3 covers 13 residues. CDR3 sequence: CASSGWDRGTQHF. CDR3 coding DNA: TGTGCCAGCAGTGGGTGGGACAGGGGTACTCAGCATTTT.

This clone came up once. CDR3 sequence (DNA): TGTGCCAGCAGCCAAGAAAATTGGGGACTTCTCTATGGCTACACCTTC. It translates to CASSQENWGLLYGYTF. This chain joins TRBV14 and TRBJ1-2; tentatively, D is TRBD1 (5 bases). The V and J ends lost 0 bases and 4 bases respectively, with 15 bases between them. The CDR3 is made up of 16 amino acids. In germline, CDR1 is SGHDN, CDR2 FVKESK.

The chain joins TRBV27 to TRBJ2-6, with unresolved D. Trimming left V 9 bases short and J 4 bases short, with 7 bases between. The germline V gene encodes CDR1 MNHEY and CDR2 SMNVEV (reference sequence). This CDR3 is built from 12 residues. The CDR3 reads CASRLGANVLTF. CDR3 bases: TGTGCCAGTCGACTGGGGGCCAACGTCCTGACTTTC.

As to this clone: Other DNA sequences of this sample code for an identical CDR3. The rearrangement uses TRBV28 and TRBJ2-7, with 10 nucleotides matching TRBD1. Germline CDR1 is MDHEN and CDR2 is SYDVKM. V lost 5 bases and J lost 3; bases outside the gene matches: 4. CDR3 size: 14 residues. Here the CDR3 DNA reads TGTGCCAGCAGTCCTGGGACAGGGGTCTACGAGCAGTACTTC. Its translation is CASSPGTGVYEQYF.

This clone was counted a few times. The gene calls are TRBV10-1 and TRBJ1-5, with 11 bases lining up with TRBD1. The V gene end was trimmed by 6 bases and the J gene end by 4 bases; junction bases not matched to a gene: 5. This CDR3 comprises 15 residues. Germline V gene lookup returns CDR1 WNHNN and CDR2 SYGVQD (reference sequence). CDR3 bases: TGCGCCAGCAGCCAGGACAGGGGGCGAAATCAGCCCCAGCATTTT. This sequence encodes CASSQDRGRNQPQHF.

The genes are TRBV10-3 and TRBJ2-3, with TRBD1 identical over 12 bases. J was trimmed by 6 bases and V by 8 bases; bases with no gene match: 12. The CDR3 spans 16 residues. Germline CDR1 reads ENHRY; CDR2 reads SYGVKD. CDR3 DNA sequence: TGTGCCATCTCTTGGGGGACAGGGGGCGCGGGCGATACGCAGTATTTT. Protein: CAISWGTGGAGDTQYF.

The rearrangement uses TRBV14 and TRBJ2-5; 7 nucleotides line up with TRBD1. The J call may be faulty, since TRBJ2-7 better matches the DNA end. CDR1 and CDR2 from the germline V gene are SGHDN and FVKESK. The CDR3 consists of 13 residues. Written as DNA, the CDR3 is TGTGCCAGCAGCCATGACAGGGCGTACGAGCAGTACTTC. Its protein product is CASSHDRAYEQYF.

The chain couples TRBV15 to TRBJ2-7; 7 bases fit TRBD2. CDR3 size: 16 residues. Per germline, CDR1 LNHNV and CDR2 YYDKDF (reference sequence). Losses at the gene ends were 0 bases for V and 5 bases for J; bases not matched to a gene: 10. The CDR3 coding sequence is TGTGCCACCAGCAGAGATCGGGGAGGGCGGGTCCACGAGCAGTACTTC. This codes for CATSRDRGGRVHEQYF.

V and J are TRBV6-1 and TRBJ2-3, with 7 bases fitting TRBD1. This CDR3 contains 16 residues. CDR1 MNHNS and CDR2 SASEGT come from the germline V gene. With V trimmed by 2 bases and J by 4 bases, 9 bases remained unmatched. Written as DNA, the CDR3 is TGTGCCAGCAGTGAAACAGGGGTCGGCAGCGCAGATACGCAGTATTTT. It is translated as CASSETGVGSADTQYF.

V and J are TRBV4-2 and TRBJ1-6, with 10 positions matching TRBD1. The CDR3 extends over 17 amino acids. Losses at the gene ends were 3 bases for V and 7 bases for J; bases not matched to a gene: 9. Germline CDR1 LGHNA, CDR2 YNFKEQ. The CDR3 region has the DNA TGTGCCAGCAGCCAGCCCAGGGACAGGGGAGAGAATTCACCCCTCCACTTT. As protein: CASSQPRDRGENSPLHF.

The V gene is TRBV6-5, the J gene TRBJ2-3; 10 bases match TRBD2. The length of the CDR3 is 14 residues. Unmatched junction bases numbered 5, after V lost 7 bases and J lost 4 bases. In germline, CDR1 is MNHEY, CDR2 SVGAGI. This CDR3 reads CASNPGLASDTQYF. The CDR3 DNA reads TGTGCCAGCAACCCGGGACTAGCGTCAGATACGCAGTATTTT.

The gene calls are TRBV18 and TRBJ1-2; perhaps TRBD1 as D (6 bases). The V gene's germline CDR1 is KGHSH and CDR2 LQKENI. Trimming shortened V by 6 bases and J by 4 bases, and 12 bases separated the two germline ends. CDR3 length equals 13 residues. CDR3 amino acids: CASSPGQSYGYTF. As DNA, the CDR3 is TGTGCCAGCTCCCCCGGACAGAGCTATGGCTACACCTTC.

The chain employs TRBV6-4 and TRBJ1-2; no reliable D call. This CDR3 contains 15 residues. The germline V and J ends were trimmed by 6 bases and 2 bases, with 16 bases remaining between them. Germline values: CDR1 MRHNA, CDR2 SNTAGT. The CDR3 protein is CASSPIGYDNYGYTF. As DNA, the CDR3 is TGTGCCAGCAGCCCGATCGGGTATGACAACTATGGCTACACCTTC.

The V and J genes are TRBV7-8 and TRBJ1-5; 9 bases map to TRBD1. V gave up 5 bases and J gave up 6 bases; unmatched junction bases: 11. The CDR3 is made up of 16 amino acids. Germline assignment: CDR1 SGHVS and CDR2 FQNEAQ. In nucleotides, the CDR3 is TGTGCCAGCAGCACCCGGACAGGGGTAGGGAGTCAGCCCCAGCATTTT. Its translation: CASSTRTGVGSQPQHF.